This T cell receptor (beta chain) was recovered during a study of T cells in Graves' hyperthyroidism and ophthalmopathy. At least ten counts were recorded for this clonotype. The antigen is unknown. Diagnostic decisions used clinical symptoms, serum thyroxine and TRAb, thyroid ultrasound and orbital computed tomography. Fresh peripheral blood, 7.5 to 10 ml of it, supplied the PBMCs. General study points: Researchers report that a 13 V-J model separated ophthalmopathy from stable hyperthyroidism.

Researchers took RNA transcripts and amplified the TCR beta CDR3 regions from them. HTBI primers were employed in a first-round RT-PCR of the TCR CDR3. In TCRdb, the multiplex PCR reads were re-called with MiXCR into one record per CDR3 protein. Seen here are fewer than 500,000 distinct CDR3 sequences, roughly 14% observed once, and the top ten hold 13%. Germline CDR1 is SGHNT and CDR2 is YENEEA. V lost 4 bases, J lost 3 bases, and 17 bases lay in between. The CDR3 sequence is 16 residues long. Sequences were obtained from blood. The source of this sequence is a man aged 18 to 29 with Graves' ophthalmopathy. The gene calls are TRBV11-3 and TRBJ2-3; a weak D match, TRBD1 (5 bases). The CDR3 DNA reads as TGTGCCAGCAGCTCTAGTGGGCAGGGTAGGACAGATACGCAGTATTTT. Protein product: CASSSSGQGRTDTQYF.